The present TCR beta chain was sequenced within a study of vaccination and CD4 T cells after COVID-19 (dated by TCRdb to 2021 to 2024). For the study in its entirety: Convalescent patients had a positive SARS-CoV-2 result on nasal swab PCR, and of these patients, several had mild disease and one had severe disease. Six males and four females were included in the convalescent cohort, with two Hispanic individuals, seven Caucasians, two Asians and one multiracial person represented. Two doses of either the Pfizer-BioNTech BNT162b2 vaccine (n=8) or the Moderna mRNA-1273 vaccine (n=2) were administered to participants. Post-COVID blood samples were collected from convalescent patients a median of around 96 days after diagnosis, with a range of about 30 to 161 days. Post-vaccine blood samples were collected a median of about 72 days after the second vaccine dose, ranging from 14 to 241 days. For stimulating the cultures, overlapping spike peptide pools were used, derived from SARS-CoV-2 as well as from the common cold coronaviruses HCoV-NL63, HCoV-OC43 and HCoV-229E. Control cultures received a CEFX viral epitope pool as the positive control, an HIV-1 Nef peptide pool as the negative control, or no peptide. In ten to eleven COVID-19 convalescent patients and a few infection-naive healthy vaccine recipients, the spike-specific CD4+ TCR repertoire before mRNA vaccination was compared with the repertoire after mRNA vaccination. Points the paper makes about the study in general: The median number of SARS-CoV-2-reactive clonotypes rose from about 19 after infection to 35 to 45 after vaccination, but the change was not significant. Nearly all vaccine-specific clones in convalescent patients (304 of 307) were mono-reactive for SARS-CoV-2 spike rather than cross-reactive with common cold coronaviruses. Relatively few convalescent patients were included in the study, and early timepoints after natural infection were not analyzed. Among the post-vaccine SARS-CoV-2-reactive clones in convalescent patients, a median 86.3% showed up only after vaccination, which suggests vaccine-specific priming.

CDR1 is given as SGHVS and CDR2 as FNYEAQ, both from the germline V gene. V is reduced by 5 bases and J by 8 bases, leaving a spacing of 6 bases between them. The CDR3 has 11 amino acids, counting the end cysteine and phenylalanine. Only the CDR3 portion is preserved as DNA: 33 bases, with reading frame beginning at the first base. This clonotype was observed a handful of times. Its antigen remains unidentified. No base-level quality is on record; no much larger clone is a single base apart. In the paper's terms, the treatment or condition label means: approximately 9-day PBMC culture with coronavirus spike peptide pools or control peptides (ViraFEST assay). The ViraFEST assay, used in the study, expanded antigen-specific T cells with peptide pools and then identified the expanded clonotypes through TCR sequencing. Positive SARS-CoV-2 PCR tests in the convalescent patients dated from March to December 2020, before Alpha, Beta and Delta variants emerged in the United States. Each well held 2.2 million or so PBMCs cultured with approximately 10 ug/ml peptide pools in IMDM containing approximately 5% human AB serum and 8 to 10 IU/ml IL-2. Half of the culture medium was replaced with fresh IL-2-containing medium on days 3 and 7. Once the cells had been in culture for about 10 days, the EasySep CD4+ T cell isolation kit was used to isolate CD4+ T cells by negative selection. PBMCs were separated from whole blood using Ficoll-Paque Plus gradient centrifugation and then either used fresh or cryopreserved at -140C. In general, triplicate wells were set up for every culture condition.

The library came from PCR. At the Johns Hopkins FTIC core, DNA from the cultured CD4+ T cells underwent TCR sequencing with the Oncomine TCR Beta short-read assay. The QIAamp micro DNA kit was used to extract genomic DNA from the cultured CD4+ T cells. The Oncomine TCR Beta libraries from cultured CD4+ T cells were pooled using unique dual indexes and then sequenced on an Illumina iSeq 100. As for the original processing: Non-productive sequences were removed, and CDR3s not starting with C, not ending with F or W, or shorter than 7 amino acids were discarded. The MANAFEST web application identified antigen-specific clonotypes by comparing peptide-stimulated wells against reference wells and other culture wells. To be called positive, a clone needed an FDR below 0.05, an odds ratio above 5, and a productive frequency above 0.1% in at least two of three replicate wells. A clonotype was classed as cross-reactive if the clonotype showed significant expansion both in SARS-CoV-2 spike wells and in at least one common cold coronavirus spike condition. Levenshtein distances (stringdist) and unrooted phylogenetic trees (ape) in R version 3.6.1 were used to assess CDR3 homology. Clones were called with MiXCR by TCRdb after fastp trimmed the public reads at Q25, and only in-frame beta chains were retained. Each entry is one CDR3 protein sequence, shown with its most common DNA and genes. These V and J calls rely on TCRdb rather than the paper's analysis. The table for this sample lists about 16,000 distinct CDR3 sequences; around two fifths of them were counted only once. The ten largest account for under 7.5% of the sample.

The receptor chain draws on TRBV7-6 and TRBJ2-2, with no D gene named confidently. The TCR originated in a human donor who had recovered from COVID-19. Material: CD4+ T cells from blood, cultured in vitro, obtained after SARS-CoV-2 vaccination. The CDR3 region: CASSPQGELFF. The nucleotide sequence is TGTGCCAGCAGCCCCCAGGGGGAGCTGTTTTTT.